The T cell receptor beta chain described here comes from a study of blood T cell repertoires in COVID-19. Looking at the study overall: The cDNA or gDNA used as material had been derived from T cells, B-cell-depleted T cells, or PBMCs.

Some clones are missing from TCRdb's copy, which holds only in-frame ones; the method was immunoSEQ multiplex PCR. The sample has roughly 190,000 clones, less than 85% seen once; the top ten hold around 11%. Germline V lookup: CDR1 SGHDT, CDR2 YYEEEE. The CDR3 has 15 amino acids. Trimming shortened V by 4 bases and J by 1 base, and 14 bases separated the two germline ends. Sample: peripheral blood. V gene TRBV5-6 combines with J gene TRBJ1-1; the D is unclear. The TCR originated in a woman in her forties or fifties with acute or convalescent COVID-19. DNA of the CDR3: TGTGCCAGCAGCCTCTCCCCTCAGTGGAACACTGAAGCTTTCTTT. This translates into CASSLSPQWNTEAFF. Together with reference TRBV5-6 and TRBJ1-1, the CDR3 gives the full variable domain: DAGVTQSPTHLIKTRGQQVTLRCSPKSGHDTVSWYQQALGQGPQFIFQYYEEEERQRGNFPDRFSGHQFPNYSSELNVNALLLGDSALYLCASSLSPQWNTEAFFGQGTRLTVV.